What follows describes a single T cell receptor beta chain. Its specificity is not known. This sample was included in a study of cytomegalovirus exposure and HLA in healthy donors. Study-level results: A missense variant in DCLRE1C was later tied to TCR beta V- and J-gene trimming. Reportedly, cytomegalovirus status was diagnosed with high sensitivity and specificity. Another analysis was done later, and it associated fewer than 20,000 TCR beta sequences with HLA alleles at 0.05 false discovery rate.

The germline V and J ends were trimmed by 0 bases and 7 bases, with 16 bases remaining between them. There are 16 residues in the CDR3. Germline-derived CDR1 and CDR2 are SGHVS and FQNEAQ. The PCR contained 60 Vbeta and 13 Jbeta primers. As handled by the study authors: There were about 86 million unique TCR beta chains by a later count, and about 12 million of them were shared. Repertoires were generated with immunoSEQ multiplex PCR, while TCRdb's copy carries only in-frame clones and drops some. V and J calls and clone size come straight from that table; D and trimming were deduced from the DNA. The sample lists roughly 120,000 clones; about three quarters were seen once.

The sequence was collected from a woman in her twenties or thirties in good health and CMV-seronegative. The rearrangement links TRBV7-8 to TRBJ2-1; tentatively, D is TRBD1 (5 bases). What was sequenced was PBMCs. The chain's CDR3 is CASSLAAFQGLNEQFF. Here the CDR3 DNA reads TGTGCCAGCAGCTTAGCAGCTTTCCAGGGTTTGAATGAGCAGTTCTTC.